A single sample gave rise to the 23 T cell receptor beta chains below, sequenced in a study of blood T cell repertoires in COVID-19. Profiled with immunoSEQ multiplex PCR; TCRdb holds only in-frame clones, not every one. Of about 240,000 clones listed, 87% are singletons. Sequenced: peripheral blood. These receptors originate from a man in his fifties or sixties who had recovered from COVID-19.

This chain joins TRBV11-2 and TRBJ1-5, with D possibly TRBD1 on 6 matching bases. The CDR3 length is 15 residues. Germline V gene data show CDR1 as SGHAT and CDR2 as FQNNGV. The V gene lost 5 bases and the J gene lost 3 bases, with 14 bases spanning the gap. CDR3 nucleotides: TGTGCCAGCAGCCCTTCTGGACAGCCCAATCAGCCCCAGCATTTT. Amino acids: CASSPSGQPNQPQHF.

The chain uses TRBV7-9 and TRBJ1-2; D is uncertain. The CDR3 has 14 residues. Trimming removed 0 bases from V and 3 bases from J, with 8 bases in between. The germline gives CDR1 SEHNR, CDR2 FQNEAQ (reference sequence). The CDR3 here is CASSLAGQDYGYTF. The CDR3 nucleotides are TGTGCCAGCAGCTTAGCGGGTCAGGACTATGGCTACACCTTC. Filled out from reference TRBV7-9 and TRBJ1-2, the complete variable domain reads DTGVSQNPRHKITKRGQNVTFRCDPISEHNRLYWYRQTLGQGPEFLTYFQNEAQLEKSRLLSDRFSAERPKGSFSTLEIQRTEQGDSAMYLCASSLAGQDYGYTFGSGTRLTVV.

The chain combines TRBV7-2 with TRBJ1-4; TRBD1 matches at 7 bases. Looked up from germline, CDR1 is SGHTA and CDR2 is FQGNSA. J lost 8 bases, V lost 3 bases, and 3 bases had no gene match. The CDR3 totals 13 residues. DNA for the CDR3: TGTGCCAGCAGCTTCGACAGGGTCGAAAAACTGTTTTTT. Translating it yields CASSFDRVEKLFF.

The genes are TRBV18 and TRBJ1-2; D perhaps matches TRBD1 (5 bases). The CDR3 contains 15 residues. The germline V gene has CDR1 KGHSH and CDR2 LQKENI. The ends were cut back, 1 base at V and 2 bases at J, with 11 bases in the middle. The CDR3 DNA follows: TGTGCCAGCTCACCACAGGGAACAGGCAACTATGGCTACACCTTC. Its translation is CASSPQGTGNYGYTF.

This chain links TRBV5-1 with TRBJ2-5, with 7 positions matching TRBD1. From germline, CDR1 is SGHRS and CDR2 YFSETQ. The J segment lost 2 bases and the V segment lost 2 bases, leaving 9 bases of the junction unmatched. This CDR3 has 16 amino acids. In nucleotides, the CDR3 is TGCGCCAGCAGCTTCAATTGGGACAGTCGTCAAGAGACCCAGTACTTC. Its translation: CASSFNWDSRQETQYF.

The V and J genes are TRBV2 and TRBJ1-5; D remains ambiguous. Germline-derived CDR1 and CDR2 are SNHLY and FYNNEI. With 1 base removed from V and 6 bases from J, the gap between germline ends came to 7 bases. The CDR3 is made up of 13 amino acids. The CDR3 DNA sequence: TGTGCCAGCAGTGAAGTGCGGGGTCAGCCCCAGCATTTT. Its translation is CASSEVRGQPQHF. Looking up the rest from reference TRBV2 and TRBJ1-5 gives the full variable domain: EPEVTQTPSHQVTQMGQEVILRCVPISNHLYFYWYRQILGQKVEFLVSFYNNEISEKSEIFDDQFSVERPDGSNFTLKIRSTKLEDSAMYFCASSEVRGQPQHFGDGTRLSIL.

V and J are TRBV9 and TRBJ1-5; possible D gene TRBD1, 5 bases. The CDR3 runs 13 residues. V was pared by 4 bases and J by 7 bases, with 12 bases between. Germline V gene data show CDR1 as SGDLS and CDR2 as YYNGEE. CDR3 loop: CASSLRWGQPQHF. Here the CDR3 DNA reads TGTGCCAGCAGCCTCCGGTGGGGCCAGCCCCAGCATTTT.

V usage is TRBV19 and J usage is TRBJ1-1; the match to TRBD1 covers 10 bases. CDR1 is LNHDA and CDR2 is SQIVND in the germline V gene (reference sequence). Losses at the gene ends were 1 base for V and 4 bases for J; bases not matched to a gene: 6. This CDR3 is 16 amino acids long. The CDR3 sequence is CASSIGQGASGTEAFF. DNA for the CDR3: TGTGCCAGTAGTATAGGACAGGGGGCATCAGGCACTGAAGCTTTCTTT.

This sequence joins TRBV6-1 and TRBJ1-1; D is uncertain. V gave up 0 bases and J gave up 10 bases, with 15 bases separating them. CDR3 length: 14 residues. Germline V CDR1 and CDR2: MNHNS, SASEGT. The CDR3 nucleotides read TGTGCCAGCAGTGAAGCGCTTCTCATACGGGGAGCTTTCTTT. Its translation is CASSEALLIRGAFF.

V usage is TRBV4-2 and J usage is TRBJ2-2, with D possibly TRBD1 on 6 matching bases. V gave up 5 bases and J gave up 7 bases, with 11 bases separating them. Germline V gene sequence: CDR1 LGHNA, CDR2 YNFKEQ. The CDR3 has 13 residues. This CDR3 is CASSAPGVGELFF. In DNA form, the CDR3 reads TGTGCCAGCAGCGCCCCAGGGGTCGGGGAGCTGTTTTTT.

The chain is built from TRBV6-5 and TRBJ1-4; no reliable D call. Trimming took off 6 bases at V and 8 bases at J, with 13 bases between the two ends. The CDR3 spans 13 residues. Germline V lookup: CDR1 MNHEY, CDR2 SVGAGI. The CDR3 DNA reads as TGTGCCAGCAGGTTATGGGCCGGAGAAAAACTGTTTTTT. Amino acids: CASRLWAGEKLFF.

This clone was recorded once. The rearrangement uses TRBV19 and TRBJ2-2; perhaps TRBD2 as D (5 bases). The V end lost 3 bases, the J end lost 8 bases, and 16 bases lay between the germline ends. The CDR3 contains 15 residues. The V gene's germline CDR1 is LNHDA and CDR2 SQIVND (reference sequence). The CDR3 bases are TGTGCCAGTAGTATGATCCCCACGGGGTCGGGGGAGCTGTTTTTT. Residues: CASSMIPTGSGELFF.

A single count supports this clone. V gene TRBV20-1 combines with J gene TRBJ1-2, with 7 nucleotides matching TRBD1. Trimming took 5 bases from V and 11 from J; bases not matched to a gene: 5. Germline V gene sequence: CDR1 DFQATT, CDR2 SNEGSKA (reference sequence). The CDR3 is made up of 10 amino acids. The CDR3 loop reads CSAGGTVYTF. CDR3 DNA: TGCAGTGCTGGGGGGACAGTTTACACCTTC.

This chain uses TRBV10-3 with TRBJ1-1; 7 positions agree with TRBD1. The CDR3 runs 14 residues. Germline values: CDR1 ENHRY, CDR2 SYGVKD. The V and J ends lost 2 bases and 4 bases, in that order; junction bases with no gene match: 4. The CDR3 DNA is TGTGCCATCAGTGAGGCGACAGGGCCCACTGAAGCTTTCTTT. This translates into CAISEATGPTEAFF.

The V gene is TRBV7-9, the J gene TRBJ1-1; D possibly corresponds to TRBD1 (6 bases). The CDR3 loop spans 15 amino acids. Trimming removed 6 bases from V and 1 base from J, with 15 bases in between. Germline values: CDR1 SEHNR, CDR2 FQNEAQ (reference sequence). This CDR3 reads CASSYTSRGNTEAFF. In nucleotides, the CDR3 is TGTGCCAGCAGTTACACCTCCAGGGGGAACACTGAAGCTTTCTTT.

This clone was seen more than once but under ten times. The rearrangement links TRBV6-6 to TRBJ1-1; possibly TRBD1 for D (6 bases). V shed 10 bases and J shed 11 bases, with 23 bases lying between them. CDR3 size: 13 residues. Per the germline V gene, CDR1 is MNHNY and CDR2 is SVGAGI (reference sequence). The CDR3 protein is CAILRDTLPEAFF. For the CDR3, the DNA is TGTGCCATCCTCCGGGACACGCTCCCAGAGGCTTTCTTT.

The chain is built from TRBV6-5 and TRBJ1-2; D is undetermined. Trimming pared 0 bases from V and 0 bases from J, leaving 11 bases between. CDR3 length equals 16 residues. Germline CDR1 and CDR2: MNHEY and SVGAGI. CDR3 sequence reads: CASSYSGHTANYGYTF. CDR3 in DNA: TGTGCCAGCAGTTACTCGGGCCATACAGCTAACTATGGCTACACCTTC.

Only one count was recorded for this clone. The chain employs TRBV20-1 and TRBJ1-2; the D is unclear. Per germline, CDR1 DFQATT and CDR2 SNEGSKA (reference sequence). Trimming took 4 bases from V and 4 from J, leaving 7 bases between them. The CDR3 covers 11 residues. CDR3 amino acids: CSAMWLYGYTF. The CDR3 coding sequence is TGCAGTGCTATGTGGCTCTATGGCTACACCTTC.

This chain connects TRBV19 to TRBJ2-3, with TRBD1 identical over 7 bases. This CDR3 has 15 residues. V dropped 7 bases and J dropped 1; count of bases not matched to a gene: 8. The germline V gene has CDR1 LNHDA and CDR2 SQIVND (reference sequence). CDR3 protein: CASTTGFFGTDTQYF. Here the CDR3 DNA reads TGTGCCAGTACGACAGGGTTTTTTGGCACAGATACGCAGTATTTT.

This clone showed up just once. The CDR3 DNA reads TGTGCCAGTAGTAGGAGGGACAGGGGGCAAAACGGGGAGCTGTTTTTT. The encoded protein is CASSRRDRGQNGELFF. The chain carries TRBV19 and TRBJ2-2; 12 bases fit TRBD1. The trim removed 4 bases at V and 7 bases at J, leaving 7 bases unmatched. The CDR3 consists of 16 residues. Germline CDR1 and CDR2: LNHDA and SQIVND (reference sequence).

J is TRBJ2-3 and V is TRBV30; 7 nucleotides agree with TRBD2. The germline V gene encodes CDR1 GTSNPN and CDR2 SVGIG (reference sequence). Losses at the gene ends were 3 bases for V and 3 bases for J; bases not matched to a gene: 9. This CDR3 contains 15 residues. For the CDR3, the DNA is TGTGCCTGGAGGGGGGGGGTTATTACTACAGATACGCAGTATTTT. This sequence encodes CAWRGGVITTDTQYF.

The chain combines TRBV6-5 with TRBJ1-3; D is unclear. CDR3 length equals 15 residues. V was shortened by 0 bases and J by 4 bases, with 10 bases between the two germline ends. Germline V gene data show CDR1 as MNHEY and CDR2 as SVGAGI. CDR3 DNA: TGTGCCAGCAGTTACTCTAGAGGGAGCGGAAACACCATATATTTT. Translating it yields CASSYSRGSGNTIYF.

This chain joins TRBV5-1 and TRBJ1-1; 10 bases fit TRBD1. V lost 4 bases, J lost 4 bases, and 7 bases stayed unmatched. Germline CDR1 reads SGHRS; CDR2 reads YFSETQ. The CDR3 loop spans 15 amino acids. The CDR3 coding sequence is TGCGCCAGCAGCACGGAGGGGACAGGGGTCACTGAAGCTTTCTTT. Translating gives CASSTEGTGVTEAFF.